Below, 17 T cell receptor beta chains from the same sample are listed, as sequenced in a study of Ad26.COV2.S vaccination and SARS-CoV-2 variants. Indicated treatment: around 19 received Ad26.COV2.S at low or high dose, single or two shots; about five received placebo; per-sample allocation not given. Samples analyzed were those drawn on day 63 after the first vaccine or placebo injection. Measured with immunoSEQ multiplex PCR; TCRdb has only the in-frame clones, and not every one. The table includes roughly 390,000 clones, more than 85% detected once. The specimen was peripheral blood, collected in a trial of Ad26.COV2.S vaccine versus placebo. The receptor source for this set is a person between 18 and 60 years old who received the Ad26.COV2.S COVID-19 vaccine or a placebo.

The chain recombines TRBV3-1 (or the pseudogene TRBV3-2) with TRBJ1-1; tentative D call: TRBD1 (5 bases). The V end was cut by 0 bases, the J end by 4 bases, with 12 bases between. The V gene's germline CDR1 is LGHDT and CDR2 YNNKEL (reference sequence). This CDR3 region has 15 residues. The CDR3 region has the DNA TGTGCCAGCAGCCAAGAAGGGGTCGTCGGCACTGAAGCTTTCTTT. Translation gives CASSQEGVVGTEAFF.

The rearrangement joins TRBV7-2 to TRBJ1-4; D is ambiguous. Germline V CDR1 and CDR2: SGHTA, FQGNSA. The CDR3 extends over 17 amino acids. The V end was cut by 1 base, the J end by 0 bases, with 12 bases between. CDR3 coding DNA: TGTGCCAGCAGCTTAGTATCCGACATTGCAACTAATGAAAAACTGTTTTTT. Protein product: CASSLVSDIATNEKLFF.

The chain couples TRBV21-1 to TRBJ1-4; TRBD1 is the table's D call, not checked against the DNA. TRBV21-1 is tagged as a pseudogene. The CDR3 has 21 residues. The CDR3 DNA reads TGTGCCAGCAGCAAAGAAACCCTGGTCAGGGGACAAGCCGGGGAGCGGTGGAAACTGTTTTTT. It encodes CASSKETLVRGQAGERWKLFF.

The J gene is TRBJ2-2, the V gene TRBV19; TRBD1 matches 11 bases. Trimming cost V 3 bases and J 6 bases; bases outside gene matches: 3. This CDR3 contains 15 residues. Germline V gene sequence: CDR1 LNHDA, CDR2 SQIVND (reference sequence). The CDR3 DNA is TGTGCCAGTAGTATCAGGGGACAGGGGGCCGGGGAGCTGTTTTTT. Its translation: CASSIRGQGAGELFF.

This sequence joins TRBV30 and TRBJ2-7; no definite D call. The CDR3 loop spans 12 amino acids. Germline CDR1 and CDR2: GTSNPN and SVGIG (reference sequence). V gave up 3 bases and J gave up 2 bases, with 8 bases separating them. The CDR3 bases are TGTGCCTGGAGCAGGCAGGCCTACGAGCAGTACTTC. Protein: CAWSRQAYEQYF.

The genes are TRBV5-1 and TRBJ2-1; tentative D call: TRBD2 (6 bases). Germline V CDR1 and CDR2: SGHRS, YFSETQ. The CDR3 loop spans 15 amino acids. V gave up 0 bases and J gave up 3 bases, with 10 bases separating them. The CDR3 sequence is CASSLGGALYNEQFF. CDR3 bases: TGCGCCAGCAGCTTGGGCGGGGCCCTCTACAATGAGCAGTTCTTC. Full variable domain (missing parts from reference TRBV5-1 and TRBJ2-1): KAGVTQTPRYLIKTRGQQVTLSCSPISGHRSVSWYQQTPGQGLQFLFEYFSETQRNKGNFPGRFSGRQFSNSRSEMNVSTLELGDSALYLCASSLGGALYNEQFFGPGTRLTVL.

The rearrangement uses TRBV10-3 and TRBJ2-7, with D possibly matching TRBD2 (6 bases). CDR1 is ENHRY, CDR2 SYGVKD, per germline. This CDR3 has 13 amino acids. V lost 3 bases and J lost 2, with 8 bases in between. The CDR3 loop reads CAISEGEAYEQYF. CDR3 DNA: TGTGCCATCAGTGAAGGGGAGGCCTACGAGCAGTACTTC.

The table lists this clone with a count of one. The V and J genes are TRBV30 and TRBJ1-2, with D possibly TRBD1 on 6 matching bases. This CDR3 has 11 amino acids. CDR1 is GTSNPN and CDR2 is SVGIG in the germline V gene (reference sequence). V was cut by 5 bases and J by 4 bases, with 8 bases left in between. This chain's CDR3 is CAWGTLYGYTF. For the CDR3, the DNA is TGTGCCTGGGGGACACTCTATGGCTACACCTTC.

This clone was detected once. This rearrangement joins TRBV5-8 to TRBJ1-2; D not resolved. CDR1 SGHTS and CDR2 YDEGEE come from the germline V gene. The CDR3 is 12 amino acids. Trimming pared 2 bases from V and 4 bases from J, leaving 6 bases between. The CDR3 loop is CASSLLFYGYTF. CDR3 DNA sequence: TGTGCCAGCAGCTTATTGTTCTATGGCTACACCTTC.

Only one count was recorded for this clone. CDR3 amino acids: CASSLGRDRVSYEQYF. CDR3 bases: TGTGCCAGCAGCTTAGGCAGGGACAGGGTATCCTACGAGCAGTACTTC. The rearrangement uses TRBV7-8 and TRBJ2-7, with 9 bases matching TRBD1. CDR3 length equals 16 residues. Germline V CDR1 and CDR2: SGHVS, FQNEAQ. Trimming removed 1 base from V and 1 base from J; junction bases left unmatched: 5.

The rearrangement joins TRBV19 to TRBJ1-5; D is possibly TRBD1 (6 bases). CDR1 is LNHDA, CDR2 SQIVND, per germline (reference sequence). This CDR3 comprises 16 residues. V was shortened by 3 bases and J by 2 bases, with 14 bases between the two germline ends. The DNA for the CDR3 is TGTGCCAGTAGTATCTGGTCGCGGGGGCGCAATCAGCCCCAGCATTTT. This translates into CASSIWSRGRNQPQHF.

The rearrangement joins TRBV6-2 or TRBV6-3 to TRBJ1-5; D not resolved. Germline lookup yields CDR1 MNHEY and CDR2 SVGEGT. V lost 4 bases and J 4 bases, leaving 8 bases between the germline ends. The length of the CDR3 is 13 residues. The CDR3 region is CASSSTFNQPQHF. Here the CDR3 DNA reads TGTGCCAGCAGTTCTACTTTTAATCAGCCCCAGCATTTT.

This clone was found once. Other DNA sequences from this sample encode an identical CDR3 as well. The CDR3 spells CASSESGYSNQPQHF. The CDR3 coding sequence is TGTGCCAGCAGTGAATCTGGTTATAGCAATCAGCCCCAGCATTTT. The V call is TRBV25-1, the J call TRBJ1-5; D is uncertain. This CDR3 contains 15 residues. From germline, CDR1 is MGHDK and CDR2 SYGVNS. The V and J ends lost 1 base and 0 bases respectively, with 7 bases between them.

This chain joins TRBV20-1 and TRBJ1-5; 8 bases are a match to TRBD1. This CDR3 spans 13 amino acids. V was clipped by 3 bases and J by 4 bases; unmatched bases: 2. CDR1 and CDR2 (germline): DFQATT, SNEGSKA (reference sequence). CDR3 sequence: CSASGTGNQPQHF. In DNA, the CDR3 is TGCAGTGCTAGTGGGACAGGTAATCAGCCCCAGCATTTT.

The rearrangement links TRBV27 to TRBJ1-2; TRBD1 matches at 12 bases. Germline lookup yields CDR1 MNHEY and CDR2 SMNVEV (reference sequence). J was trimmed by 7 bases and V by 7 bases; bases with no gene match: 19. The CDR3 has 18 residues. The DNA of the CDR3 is TGTGCCAGCACTACGATAACCGGGACAGGGGGCGGGTTTCGTGGCTACACCTTC. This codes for CASTTITGTGGGFRGYTF.

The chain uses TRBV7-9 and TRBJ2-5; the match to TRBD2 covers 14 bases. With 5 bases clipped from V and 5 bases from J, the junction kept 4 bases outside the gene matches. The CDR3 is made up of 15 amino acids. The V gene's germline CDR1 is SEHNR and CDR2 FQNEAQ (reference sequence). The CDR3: CASSPTSGGEETQYF. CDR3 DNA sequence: TGTGCCAGCAGCCCGACTAGCGGGGGGGAGGAGACCCAGTACTTC.

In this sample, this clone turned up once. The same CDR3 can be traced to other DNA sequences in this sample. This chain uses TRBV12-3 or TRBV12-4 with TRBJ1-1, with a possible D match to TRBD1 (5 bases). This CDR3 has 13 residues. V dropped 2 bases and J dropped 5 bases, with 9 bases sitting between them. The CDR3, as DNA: TGTGCCAGCAGTTTACAGGGTAGTACTGAAGCTTTCTTT. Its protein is CASSLQGSTEAFF.